Detailed here is one TCR beta chain. TCRdb keeps only in-frame clones here, not all; method: immunoSEQ multiplex PCR. The sample consists of about 130,000 clones, around 94% of them appearing once. The CDR3 loop spans 13 amino acids. V was pared by 4 bases and J by 9 bases, with 13 bases between. CDR1 and CDR2 from the germline V gene are WNHNN and SYGVQD (reference sequence). The record originates from a study of cytomegalovirus exposure and HLA in healthy donors. The sequenced material came from PBMCs. This clonotype was sampled from a woman between 18 and 30 years old in good health and CMV-seronegative. The chain carries TRBV10-1 and TRBJ2-1; perhaps TRBD2 as D (5 bases). CDR3 residues: CASSVREWGEQFF. The CDR3, as DNA: TGCGCCAGCAGTGTTCGGGAATGGGGTGAGCAGTTCTTC.